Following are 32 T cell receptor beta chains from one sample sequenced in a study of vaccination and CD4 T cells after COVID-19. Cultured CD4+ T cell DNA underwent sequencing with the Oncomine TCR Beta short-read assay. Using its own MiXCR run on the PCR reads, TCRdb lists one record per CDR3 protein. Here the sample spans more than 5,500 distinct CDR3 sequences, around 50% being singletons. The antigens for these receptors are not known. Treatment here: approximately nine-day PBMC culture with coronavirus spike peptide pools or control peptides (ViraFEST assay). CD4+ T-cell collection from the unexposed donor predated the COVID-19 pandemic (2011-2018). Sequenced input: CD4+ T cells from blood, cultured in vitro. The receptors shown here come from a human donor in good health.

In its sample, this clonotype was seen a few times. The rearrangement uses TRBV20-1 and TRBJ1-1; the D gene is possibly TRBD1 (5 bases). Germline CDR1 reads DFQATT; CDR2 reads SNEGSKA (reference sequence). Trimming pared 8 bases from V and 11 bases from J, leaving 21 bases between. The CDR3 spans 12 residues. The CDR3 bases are TGCAGTCAAGCCCGGGGGGGTTCCGGGGCTTTCTTT. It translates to CSQARGGSGAFF.

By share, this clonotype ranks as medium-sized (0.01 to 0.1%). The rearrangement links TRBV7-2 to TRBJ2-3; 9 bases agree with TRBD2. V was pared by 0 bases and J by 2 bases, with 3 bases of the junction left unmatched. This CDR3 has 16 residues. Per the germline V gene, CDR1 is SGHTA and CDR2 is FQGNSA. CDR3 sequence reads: CASSLAGGRVTDTQYF. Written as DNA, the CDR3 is TGTGCCAGCAGCTTAGCTGGCGGGAGGGTCACAGATACGCAGTATTTT.

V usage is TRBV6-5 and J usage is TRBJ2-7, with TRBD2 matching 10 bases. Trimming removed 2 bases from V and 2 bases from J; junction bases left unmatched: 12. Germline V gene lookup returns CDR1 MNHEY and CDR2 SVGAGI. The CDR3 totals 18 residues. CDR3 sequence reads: CASSYGAASGSIPYEQYF. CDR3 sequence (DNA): TGTGCCAGCAGTTACGGGGCGGCTAGCGGGAGCATCCCCTACGAGCAGTACTTC.

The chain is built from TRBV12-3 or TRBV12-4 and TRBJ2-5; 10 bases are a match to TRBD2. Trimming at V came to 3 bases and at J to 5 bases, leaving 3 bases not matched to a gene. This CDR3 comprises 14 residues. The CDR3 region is CASSLGLASETQYF. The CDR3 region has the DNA TGTGCCAGCAGTTTGGGACTAGCGAGTGAGACCCAGTACTTC.

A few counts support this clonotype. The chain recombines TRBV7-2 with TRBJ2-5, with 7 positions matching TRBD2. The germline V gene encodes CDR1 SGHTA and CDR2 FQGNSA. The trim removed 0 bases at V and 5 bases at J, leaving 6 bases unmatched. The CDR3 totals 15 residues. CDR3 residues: CASSLARLAVETQYF. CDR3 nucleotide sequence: TGTGCCAGCAGCTTAGCTCGGCTAGCGGTGGAGACCCAGTACTTC. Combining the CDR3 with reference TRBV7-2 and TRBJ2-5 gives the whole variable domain GAGVSQSPSNKVTEKGKDVELRCDPISGHTALYWYRQSLGQGLEFLIYFQGNSAPDKSGLPSDRFSAERTGGSVSTLTIQRTQQEDSAVYLCASSLARLAVETQYFGPGTRLLVL.

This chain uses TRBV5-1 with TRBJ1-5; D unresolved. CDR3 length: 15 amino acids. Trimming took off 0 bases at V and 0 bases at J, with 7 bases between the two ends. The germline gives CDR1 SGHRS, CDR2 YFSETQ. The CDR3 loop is CASSLAGVSNQPQHF. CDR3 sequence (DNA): TGCGCCAGCAGCTTGGCCGGGGTTAGCAATCAGCCCCAGCATTTT.

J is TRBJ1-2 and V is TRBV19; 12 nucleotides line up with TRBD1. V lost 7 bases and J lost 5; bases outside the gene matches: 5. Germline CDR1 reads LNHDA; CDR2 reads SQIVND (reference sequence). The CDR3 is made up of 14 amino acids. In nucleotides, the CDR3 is TGTGCCAGTACGGGACAGGGGGCCGAATATGGCTACACCTTC. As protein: CASTGQGAEYGYTF.

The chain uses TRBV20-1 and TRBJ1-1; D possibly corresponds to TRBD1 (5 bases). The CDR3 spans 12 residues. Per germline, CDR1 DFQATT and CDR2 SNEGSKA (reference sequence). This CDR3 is CRQARGGSGAFF. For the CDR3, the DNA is TGCAGACAAGCCCGGGGGGGTTCCGGGGCTTTCTTT.

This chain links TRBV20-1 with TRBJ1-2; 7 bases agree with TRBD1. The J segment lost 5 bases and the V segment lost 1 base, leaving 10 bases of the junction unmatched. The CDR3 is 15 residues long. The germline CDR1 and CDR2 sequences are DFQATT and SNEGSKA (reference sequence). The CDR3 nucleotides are TGCAGTGCTAGAGGAGTACAGGGGAAGTGGTATGGCTACACCTTC. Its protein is CSARGVQGKWYGYTF.

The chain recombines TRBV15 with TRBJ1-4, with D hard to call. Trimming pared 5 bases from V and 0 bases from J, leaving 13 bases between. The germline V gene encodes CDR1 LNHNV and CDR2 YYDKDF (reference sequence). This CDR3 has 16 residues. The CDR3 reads CATSSRPAATNEKLFF. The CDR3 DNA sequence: TGTGCCACCAGCTCACGACCGGCTGCAACTAATGAAAAACTGTTTTTT.

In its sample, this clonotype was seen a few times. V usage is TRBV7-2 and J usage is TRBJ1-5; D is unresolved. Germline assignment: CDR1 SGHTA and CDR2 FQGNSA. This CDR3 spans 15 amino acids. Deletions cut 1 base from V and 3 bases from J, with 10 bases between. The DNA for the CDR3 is TGTGCCAGCAGCTTAGTCCCCGCGGTCAATCAGCCCCAGCATTTT. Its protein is CASSLVPAVNQPQHF.

The DNA of the CDR3 is TGTGCCATCAGTCTAGACGAGACAGGGAATCAGTACTTC. Its translation is CAISLDETGNQYF. The chain recombines TRBV10-3 with TRBJ2-4; TRBD1 matches at 7 bases. CDR1 is ENHRY and CDR2 is SYGVKD in the germline V gene. J lost 12 bases, V lost 5 bases, and 10 bases had no gene match. The CDR3 totals 13 residues.

The CDR3, as DNA: TGCAGTGCTAGAGATCTCTTGGGAGGAAACACCATATATTTT. Residues: CSARDLLGGNTIYF. The chain recombines TRBV20-1 with TRBJ1-3, with D unclear. This CDR3 contains 14 residues. V gave up 0 bases and J gave up 4 bases, with 10 bases separating them. Germline lookup yields CDR1 DFQATT and CDR2 SNEGSKA (reference sequence).

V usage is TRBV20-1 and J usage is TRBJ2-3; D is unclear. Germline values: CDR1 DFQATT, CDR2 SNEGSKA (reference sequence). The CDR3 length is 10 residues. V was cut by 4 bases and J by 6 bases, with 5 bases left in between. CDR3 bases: TGCAGTGCTAATTCGGATACGCAGTATTTT. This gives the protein CSANSDTQYF.

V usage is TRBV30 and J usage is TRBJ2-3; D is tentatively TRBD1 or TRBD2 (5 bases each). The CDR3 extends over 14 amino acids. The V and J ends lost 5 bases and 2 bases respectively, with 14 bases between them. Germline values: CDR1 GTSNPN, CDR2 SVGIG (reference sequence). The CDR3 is CAWGPGALTDTQYF. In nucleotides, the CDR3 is TGTGCCTGGGGCCCCGGGGCCCTCACAGATACGCAGTATTTT.

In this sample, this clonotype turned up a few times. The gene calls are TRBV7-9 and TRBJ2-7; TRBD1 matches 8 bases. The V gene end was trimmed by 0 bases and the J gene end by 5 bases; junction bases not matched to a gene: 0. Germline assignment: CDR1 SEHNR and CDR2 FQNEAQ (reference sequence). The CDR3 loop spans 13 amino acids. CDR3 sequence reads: CASSLAGQDEQYF. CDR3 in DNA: TGTGCCAGCAGCTTAGCGGGACAGGACGAGCAGTACTTC.

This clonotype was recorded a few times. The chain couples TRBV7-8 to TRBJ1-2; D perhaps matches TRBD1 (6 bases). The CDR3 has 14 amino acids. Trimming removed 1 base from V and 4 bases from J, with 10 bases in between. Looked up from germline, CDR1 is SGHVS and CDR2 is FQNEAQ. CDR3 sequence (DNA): TGTGCCAGCAGCTTAGGGGCGGGGGCCTATGGCTACACCTTC. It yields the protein CASSLGAGAYGYTF.

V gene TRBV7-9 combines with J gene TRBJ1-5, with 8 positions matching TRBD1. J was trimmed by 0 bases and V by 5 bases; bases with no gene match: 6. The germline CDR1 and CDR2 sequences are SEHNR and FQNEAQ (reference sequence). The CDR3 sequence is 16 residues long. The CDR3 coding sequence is TGTGCCAGCAGCCAGACAGGGGAAATTAGCAATCAGCCCCAGCATTTT. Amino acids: CASSQTGEISNQPQHF.

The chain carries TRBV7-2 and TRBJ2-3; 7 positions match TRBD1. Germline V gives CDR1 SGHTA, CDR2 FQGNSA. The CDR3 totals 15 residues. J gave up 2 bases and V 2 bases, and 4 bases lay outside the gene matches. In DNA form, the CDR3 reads TGTGCCAGCAGCTTACACGGGACAGACACAGATACGCAGTATTTT. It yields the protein CASSLHGTDTDTQYF.

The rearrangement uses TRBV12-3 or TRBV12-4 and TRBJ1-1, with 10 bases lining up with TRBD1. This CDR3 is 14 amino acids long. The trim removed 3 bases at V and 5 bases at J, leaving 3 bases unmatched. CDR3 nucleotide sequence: TGTGCCAGCAGTTTGGGACAGGGGAGTACTGAAGCTTTCTTT. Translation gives CASSLGQGSTEAFF.

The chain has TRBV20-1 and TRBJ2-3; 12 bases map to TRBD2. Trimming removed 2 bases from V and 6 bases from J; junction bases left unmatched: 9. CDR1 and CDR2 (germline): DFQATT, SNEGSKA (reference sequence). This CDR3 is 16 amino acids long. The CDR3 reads CSARLTSGGLVDTQYF. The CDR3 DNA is TGCAGTGCTAGACTCACTAGCGGGGGGTTGGTGGATACGCAGTATTTT.

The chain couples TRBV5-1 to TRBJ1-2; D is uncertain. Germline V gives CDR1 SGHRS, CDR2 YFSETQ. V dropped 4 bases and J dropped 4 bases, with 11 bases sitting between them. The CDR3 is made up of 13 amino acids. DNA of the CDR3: TGCGCCAGCAGCGGAGACGGAGCCTATGGCTACACCTTC. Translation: CASSGDGAYGYTF.

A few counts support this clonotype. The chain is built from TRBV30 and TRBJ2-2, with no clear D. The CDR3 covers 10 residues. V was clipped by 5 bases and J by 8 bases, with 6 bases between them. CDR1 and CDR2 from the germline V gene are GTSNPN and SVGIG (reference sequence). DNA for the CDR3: TGTGCCTGGGCCAGAGGGGAGCTGTTTTTT. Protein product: CAWARGELFF.

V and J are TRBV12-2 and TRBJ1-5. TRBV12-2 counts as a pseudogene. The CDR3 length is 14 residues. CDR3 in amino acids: CASRVIDSNQPQHF. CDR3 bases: TGTGCAAGTAGAGTGATCGACAGCAATCAGCCCCAGCATTTT.

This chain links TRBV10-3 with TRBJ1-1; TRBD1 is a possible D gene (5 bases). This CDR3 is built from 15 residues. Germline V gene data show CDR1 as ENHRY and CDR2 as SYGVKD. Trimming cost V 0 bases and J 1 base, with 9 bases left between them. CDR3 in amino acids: CAISESTVRNTEAFF. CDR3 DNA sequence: TGTGCCATCAGTGAGTCGACAGTAAGGAACACTGAAGCTTTCTTT.

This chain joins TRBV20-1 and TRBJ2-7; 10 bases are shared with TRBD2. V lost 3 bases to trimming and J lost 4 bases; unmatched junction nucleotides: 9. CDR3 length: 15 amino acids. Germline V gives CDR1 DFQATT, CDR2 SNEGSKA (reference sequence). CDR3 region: CSARGLAGAVYEQYF. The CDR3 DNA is TGCAGTGCTAGGGGTCTAGCGGGAGCGGTATACGAGCAGTACTTC.

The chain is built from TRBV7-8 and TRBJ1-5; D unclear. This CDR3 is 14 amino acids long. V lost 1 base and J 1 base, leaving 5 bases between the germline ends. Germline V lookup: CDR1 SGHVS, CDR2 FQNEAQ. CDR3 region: CASSLVESNQPQHF. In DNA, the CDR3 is TGTGCCAGCAGCTTAGTTGAGAGCAATCAGCCCCAGCATTTT. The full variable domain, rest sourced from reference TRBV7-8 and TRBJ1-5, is GAGVSQSPRYKVAKRGQDVALRCDPISGHVSLFWYQQALGQGPEFLTYFQNEAQLDKSGLPSDRFFAERPEGSVSTLKIQRTQQEDSAVYLCASSLVESNQPQHFGDGTRLSIL.

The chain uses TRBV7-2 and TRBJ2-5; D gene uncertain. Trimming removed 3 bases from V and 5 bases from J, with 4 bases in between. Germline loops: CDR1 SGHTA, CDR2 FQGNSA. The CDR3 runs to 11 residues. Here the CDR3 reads CASSFHETQYF. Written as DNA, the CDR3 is TGTGCCAGCAGCTTCCATGAGACCCAGTACTTC.

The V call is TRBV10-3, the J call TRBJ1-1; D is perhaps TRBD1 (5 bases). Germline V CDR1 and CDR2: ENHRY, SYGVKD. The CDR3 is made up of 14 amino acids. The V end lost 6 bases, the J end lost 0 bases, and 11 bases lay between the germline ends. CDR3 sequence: CAIREGRVNTEAFF. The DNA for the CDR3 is TGTGCCATCAGGGAGGGGCGCGTGAACACTGAAGCTTTCTTT.

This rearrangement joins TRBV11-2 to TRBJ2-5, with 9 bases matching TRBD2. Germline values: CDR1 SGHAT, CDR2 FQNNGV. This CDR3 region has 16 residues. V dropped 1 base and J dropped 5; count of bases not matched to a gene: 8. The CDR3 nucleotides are TGTGCCAGCAGCTTAGCGAAGGGCGGGAGGGGGGAGACCCAGTACTTC. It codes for CASSLAKGGRGETQYF.

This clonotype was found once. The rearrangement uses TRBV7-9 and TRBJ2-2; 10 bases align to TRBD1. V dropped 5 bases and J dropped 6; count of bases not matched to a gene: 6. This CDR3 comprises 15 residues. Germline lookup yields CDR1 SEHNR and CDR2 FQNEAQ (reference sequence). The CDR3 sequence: CASSTGQGLAGELFF. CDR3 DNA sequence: TGTGCCAGCAGCACGGGACAGGGGCTCGCCGGGGAGCTGTTTTTT.

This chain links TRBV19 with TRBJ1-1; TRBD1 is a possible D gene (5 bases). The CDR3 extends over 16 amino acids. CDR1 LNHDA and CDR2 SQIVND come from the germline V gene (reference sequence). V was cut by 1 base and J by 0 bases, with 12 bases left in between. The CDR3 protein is CASSIVPGGMNTEAFF. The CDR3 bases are TGTGCCAGTAGTATAGTCCCGGGGGGGATGAACACTGAAGCTTTCTTT.